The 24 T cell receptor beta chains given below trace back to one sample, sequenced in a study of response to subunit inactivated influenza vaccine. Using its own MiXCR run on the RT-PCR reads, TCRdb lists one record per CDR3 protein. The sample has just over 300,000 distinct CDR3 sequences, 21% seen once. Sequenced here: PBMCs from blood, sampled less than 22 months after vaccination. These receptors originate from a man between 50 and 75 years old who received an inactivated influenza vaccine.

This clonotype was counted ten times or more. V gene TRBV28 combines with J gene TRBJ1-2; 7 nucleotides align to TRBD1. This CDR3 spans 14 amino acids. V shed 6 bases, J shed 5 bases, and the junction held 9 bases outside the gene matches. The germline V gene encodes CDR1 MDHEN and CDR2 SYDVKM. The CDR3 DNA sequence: TGTGCCAGCAGCTCAATCGGACAGGCGTATGGCTACACCTTC. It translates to CASSSIGQAYGYTF.

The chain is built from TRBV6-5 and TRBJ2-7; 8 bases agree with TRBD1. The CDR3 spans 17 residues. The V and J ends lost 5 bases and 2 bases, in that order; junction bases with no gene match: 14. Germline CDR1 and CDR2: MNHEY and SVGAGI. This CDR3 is CASSHRRGTGGTYEQYF. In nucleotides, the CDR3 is TGTGCCAGCAGTCACAGGCGCGGGACAGGTGGGACCTACGAGCAGTACTTC.

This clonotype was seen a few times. The CDR3 loop is CASSYQTGAPSGRAKEQYF. The DNA for the CDR3 is TGTGCCAGCAGTTACCAAACGGGCGCACCTAGCGGGAGGGCGAAAGAGCAGTACTTC. V and J are TRBV6-5 and TRBJ2-7, with 12 positions matching TRBD2. The CDR3 loop spans 19 amino acids. CDR1 and CDR2 (germline): MNHEY, SVGAGI. The J segment lost 7 bases and the V segment lost 2 bases, leaving 18 bases of the junction unmatched.

CDR3 nucleotides: TGTGCCAGCAGCAGATACGGGACAGGGTTCACTGAAGCTTTCTTT. Translated, it gives CASSRYGTGFTEAFF. J is TRBJ1-1 and V is TRBV5-6; TRBD1 aligns across 9 bases. From germline, CDR1 is SGHDT and CDR2 YYEEEE. CDR3 length equals 15 residues. Trimming took 4 bases from V and 4 from J; bases not matched to a gene: 8. Variable domain in full (rest from reference TRBV5-6 and TRBJ1-1): DAGVTQSPTHLIKTRGQQVTLRCSPKSGHDTVSWYQQALGQGPQFIFQYYEEEERQRGNFPDRFSGHQFPNYSSELNVNALLLGDSALYLCASSRYGTGFTEAFFGQGTRLTVV.

The CDR3 reads CASSLRTFRDRGRDTQYF. In nucleotides, the CDR3 is TGTGCCAGCAGCCTACGAACCTTCCGGGACAGGGGGCGGGATACGCAGTATTTT. The V and J genes are TRBV11-2 and TRBJ2-3; 12 bases fit TRBD1. Germline lookup yields CDR1 SGHAT and CDR2 FQNNGV. Trimming removed 5 bases from V and 6 bases from J; junction bases left unmatched: 15. The CDR3 is 18 amino acids.

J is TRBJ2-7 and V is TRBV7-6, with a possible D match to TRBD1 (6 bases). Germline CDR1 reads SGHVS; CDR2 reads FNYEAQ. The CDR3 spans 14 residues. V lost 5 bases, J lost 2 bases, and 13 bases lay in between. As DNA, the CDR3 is TGTGCCAGCAGCCCGTCACAGGGCACCTACGAGCAGTACTTC. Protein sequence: CASSPSQGTYEQYF.

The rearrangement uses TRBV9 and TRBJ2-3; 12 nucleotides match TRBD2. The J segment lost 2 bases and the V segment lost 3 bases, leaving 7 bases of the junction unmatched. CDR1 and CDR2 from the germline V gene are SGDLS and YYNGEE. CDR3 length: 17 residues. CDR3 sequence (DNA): TGTGCCAGCAGCGCACTCCGGACTAGCGGGACCACAGATACGCAGTATTTT. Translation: CASSALRTSGTTDTQYF.

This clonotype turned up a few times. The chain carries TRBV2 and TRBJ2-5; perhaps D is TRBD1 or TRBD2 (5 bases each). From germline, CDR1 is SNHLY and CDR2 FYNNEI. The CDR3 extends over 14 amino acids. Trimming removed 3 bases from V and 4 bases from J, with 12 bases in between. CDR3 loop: CASSEMSGRETQYF. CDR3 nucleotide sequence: TGTGCCAGCAGTGAGATGTCAGGGAGAGAGACCCAGTACTTC.

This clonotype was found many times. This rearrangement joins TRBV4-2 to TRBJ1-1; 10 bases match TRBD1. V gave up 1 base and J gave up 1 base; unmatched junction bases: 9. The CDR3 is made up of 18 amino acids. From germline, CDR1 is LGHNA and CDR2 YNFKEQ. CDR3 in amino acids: CASSQGPGQGIQNTEAFF. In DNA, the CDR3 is TGTGCCAGCAGCCAAGGCCCGGGACAGGGGATCCAGAACACTGAAGCTTTCTTT.

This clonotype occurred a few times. CDR3 nucleotide sequence: TGCAGTGCTAGAGTGGCTAGCGGGAGGTACTATGCCTACAATGAGCAGTTCTTC. Its translation: CSARVASGRYYAYNEQFF. The chain employs TRBV20-1 and TRBJ2-1, with 11 nucleotides matching TRBD2. Per the germline V gene, CDR1 is DFQATT and CDR2 is SNEGSKA (reference sequence). V shed 1 base, J shed 2 bases, and the junction held 10 bases outside the gene matches. CDR3 length: 18 residues.

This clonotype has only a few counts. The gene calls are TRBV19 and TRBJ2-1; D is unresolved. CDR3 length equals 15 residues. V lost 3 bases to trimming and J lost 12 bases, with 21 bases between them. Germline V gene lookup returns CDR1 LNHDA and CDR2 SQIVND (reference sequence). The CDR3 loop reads CASSIRADPALGQFF. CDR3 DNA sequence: TGTGCCAGTAGTATCCGTGCGGACCCCGCTCTGGGGCAGTTCTTC.

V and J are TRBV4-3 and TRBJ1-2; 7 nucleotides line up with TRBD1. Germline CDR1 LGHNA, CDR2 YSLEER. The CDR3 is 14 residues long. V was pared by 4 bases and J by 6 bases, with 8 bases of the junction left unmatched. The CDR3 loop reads CASSRHRDSNGYTF. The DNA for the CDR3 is TGCGCCAGCAGCCGGCACCGGGACAGCAATGGCTACACCTTC.

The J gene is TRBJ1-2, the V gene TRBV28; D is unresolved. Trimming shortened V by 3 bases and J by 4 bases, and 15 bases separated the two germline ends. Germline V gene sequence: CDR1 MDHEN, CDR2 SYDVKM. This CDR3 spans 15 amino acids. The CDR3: CASSFGSVSVYGYTF. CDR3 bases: TGTGCCAGCAGTTTCGGGTCGGTCTCTGTCTATGGCTACACCTTC.

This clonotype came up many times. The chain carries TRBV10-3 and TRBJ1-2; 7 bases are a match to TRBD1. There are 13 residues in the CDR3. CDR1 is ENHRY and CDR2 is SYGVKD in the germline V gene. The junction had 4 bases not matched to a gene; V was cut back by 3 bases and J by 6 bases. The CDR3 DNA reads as TGTGCCATCAGTGATAACACAGGGGATGGCTACACCTTC. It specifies CAISDNTGDGYTF.

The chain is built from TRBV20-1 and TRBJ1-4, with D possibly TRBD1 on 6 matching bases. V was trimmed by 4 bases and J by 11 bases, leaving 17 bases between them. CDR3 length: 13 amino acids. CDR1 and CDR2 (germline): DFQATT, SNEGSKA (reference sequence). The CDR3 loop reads CSATSGRGRKLFF. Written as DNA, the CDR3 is TGCAGTGCTACCTCGGGCAGGGGAAGGAAACTGTTTTTT.

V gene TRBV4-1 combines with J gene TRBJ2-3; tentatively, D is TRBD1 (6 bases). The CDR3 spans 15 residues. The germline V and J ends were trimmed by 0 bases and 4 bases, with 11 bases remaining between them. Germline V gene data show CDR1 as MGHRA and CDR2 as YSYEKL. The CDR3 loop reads CASSQEGRGADTQYF. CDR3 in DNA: TGCGCCAGCAGCCAAGAAGGCAGGGGCGCAGATACGCAGTATTTT.

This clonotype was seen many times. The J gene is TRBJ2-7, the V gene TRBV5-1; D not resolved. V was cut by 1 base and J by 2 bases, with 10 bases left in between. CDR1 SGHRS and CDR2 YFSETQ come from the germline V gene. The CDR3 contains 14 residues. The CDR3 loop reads CASSLKSSTYEQYF. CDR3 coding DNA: TGCGCCAGCAGCTTGAAATCTTCAACCTACGAGCAGTACTTC.

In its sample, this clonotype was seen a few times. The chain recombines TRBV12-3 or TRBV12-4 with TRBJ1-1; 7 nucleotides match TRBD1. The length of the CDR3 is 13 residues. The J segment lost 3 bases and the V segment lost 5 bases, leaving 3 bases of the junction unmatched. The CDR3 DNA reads TGTGCCAGCAGTGGACAGGCCCACACTGAAGCTTTCTTT. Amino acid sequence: CASSGQAHTEAFF.

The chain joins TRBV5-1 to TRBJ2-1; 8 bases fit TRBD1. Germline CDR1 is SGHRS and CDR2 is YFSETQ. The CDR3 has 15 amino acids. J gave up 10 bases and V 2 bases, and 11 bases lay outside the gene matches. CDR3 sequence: CASSFPTGESREQFF. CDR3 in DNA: TGCGCCAGCAGCTTTCCGACAGGGGAAAGTAGGGAGCAGTTCTTC.

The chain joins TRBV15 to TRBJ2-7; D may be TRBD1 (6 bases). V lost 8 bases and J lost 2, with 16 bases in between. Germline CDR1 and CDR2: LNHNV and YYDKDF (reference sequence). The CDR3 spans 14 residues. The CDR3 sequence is CATPDHRAPYEQYF. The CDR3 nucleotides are TGTGCCACCCCAGATCACAGGGCCCCCTACGAGCAGTACTTC.

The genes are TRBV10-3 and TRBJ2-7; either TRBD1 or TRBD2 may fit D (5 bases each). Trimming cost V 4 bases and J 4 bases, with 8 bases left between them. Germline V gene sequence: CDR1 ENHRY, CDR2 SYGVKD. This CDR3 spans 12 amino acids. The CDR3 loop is CAISGGDYEQYF. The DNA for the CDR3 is TGTGCCATCAGTGGAGGGGATTACGAGCAGTACTTC.

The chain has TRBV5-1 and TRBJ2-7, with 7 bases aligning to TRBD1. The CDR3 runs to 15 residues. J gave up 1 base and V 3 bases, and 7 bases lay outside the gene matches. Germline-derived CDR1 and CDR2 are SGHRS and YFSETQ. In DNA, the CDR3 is TGCGCCAGCAGCTCAGGGGCACAGGGGTCCTACGAGCAGTACTTC. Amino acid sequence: CASSSGAQGSYEQYF.

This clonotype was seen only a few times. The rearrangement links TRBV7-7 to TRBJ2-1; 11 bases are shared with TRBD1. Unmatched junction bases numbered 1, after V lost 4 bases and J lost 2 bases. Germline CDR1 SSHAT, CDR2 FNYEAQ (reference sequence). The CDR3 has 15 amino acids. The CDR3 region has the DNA TGTGCCAGCAGCTCGGGACAGGGGGCCTACAATGAGCAGTTCTTC. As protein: CASSSGQGAYNEQFF.

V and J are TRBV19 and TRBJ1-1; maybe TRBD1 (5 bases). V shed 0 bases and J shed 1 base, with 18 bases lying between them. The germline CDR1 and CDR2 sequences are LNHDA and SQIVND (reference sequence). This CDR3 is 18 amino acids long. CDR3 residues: CASSIEAAGIGRNTEAFF. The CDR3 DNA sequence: TGTGCCAGTAGTATAGAAGCGGCAGGGATTGGGAGGAACACTGAAGCTTTCTTT. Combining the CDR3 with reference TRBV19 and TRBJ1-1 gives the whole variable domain DGGITQSPKYLFRKEGQNVTLSCEQNLNHDAMYWYRQDPGQGLRLIYYSQIVNDFQKGDIAEGYSVSREKKESFPLTVTSAQKNPTAFYLCASSIEAAGIGRNTEAFFGQGTRLTVV.